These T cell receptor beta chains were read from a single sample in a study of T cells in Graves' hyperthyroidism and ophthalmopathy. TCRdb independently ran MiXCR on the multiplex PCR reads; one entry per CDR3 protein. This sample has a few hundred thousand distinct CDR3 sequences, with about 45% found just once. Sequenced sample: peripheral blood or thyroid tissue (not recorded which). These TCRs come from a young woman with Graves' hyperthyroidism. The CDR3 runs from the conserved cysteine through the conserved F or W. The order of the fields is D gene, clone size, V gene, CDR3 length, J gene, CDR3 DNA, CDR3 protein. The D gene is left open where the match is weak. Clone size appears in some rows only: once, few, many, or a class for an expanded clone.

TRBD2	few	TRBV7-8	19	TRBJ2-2	TGTGCCAGCAGCTTAGCGACAGGACTAGCGGATAAGAACACCGGGGAGCTGTTTTTT	CASSLATGLADKNTGELFF
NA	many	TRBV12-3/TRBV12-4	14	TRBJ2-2	TGTGCCAGCAGCTCATCGGGACTCGGCGGGGAGCTGTTTTTT	CASSSSGLGGELFF
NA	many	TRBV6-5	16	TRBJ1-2	TGTGCCAGCAGTTCTTCTACAGCGACAGCCTCCCCAGGCTACACCTTC	CASSSSTATASPGYTF
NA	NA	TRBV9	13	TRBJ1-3	TGTGCCAGCAGCGTCAGCGGAGGAAACACCATATATTTT	CASSVSGGNTIYF
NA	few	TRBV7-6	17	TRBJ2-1	TGTGCCAGCAGCTTAGCTGCCCTGGTGAGCTCCTACAATGAGCAGTTCTTC	CASSLAALVSSYNEQFF
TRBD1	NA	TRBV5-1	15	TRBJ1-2	TGCGCCAGCAGCTATCCGACAGGGCTCAACTATGGCTACACCTTC	CASSYPTGLNYGYTF
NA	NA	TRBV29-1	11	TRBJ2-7	TGCAGCGCCGGTGACTCCTACGAGCAGTACTTC	CSAGDSYEQYF
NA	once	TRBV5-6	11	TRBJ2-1	TGTGCCACTTCCGTTTTGGATGAGCAGTTCTTC	CATSVLDEQFF
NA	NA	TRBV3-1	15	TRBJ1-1	TGTGCCAGCAGCCAAGGGGGGAGCTCGAACACTGAAGCTTTCTTT	CASSQGGSSNTEAFF
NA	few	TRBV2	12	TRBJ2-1	TGTGCCAGCAGCCTGACGTGGAATGAGCAGTTCTTC	CASSLTWNEQFF
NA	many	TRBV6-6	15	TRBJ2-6	TGTGCCAGCAGTTACAGTGACCGGGCGGCCAACGTCCTGACTTTC	CASSYSDRAANVLTF
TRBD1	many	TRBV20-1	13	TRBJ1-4	TGCAGTGCTACCGACAGGGCGGGGGAAAAACTGTTTTTT	CSATDRAGEKLFF
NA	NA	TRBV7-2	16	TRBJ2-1	TGTGCCAGCAGCTTAGTACCCGGCAGGGGGGGTGATGAGCAGTTCTTC	CASSLVPGRGGDEQFF
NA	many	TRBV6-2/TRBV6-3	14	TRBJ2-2	TGTGCCAGCAGTTCGCAGGGTGGGATCGGGGAGCTGTTTTTT	CASSSQGGIGELFF
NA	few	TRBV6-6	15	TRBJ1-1	TGTGCCAGCAGTTACTCGATAGGTAAGAGCGGAGAAGCTTTCTTT	CASSYSIGKSGEAFF
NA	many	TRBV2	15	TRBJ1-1	TGTGCCAGCAGTGAAGGCTTCGGGGTGGGGACTGAAGCTTTCTTT	CASSEGFGVGTEAFF
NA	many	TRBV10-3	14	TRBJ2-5	TGTGCCATCAGTGACGAACAGGGGAGGGAGACCCAGTACTTC	CAISDEQGRETQYF
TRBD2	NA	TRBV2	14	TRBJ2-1	TGTGCCAGCAGGCGGGAGAGCTCCTACAATGAGCAGTTCTTC	CASRRESSYNEQFF
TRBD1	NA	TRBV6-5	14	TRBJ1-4	TGTGCCAGCACCCAGACAGGGACTAATGAAAAACTGTTTTTT	CASTQTGTNEKLFF
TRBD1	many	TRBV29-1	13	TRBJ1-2	TGCAGCGTTAACAGGGGCCCTAACTATGGCTACACCTTC	CSVNRGPNYGYTF
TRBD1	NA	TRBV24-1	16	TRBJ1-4	TGTGCCACCAGTGGGGTAGGGACAGGGGGCGATGAAAAACTGTTTTTT	CATSGVGTGGDEKLFF
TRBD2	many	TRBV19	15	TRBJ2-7	TGTGCCAGTAGTAGCGGGAGCCTTTGGCTTTACGAGCAGTACTTC	CASSSGSLWLYEQYF
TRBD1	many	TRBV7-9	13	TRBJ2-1	TGTGCCAGCCCGGGACAGGGGTGGGATGAGCAGTTCTTC	CASPGQGWDEQFF
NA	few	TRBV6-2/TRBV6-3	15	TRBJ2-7	TGTGCCAGCAGTGAAGAGAGGCAGGGCTCCTACGAGCAGTACTTC	CASSEERQGSYEQYF
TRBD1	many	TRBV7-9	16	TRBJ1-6	TGTGCCAGCAGCTTACGGTGGACAGGGGAAAATTCACCCCTCCACTTT	CASSLRWTGENSPLHF
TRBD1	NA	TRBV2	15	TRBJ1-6	TGTGCCAGCAGTCCGGACAGGGGAGGTAATTCACCCCTCCACTTT	CASSPDRGGNSPLHF
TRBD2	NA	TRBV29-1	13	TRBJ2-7	TGCAGCTTGCGGTCTAGCGGAACGTGGGAGCAGTACTTC	CSLRSSGTWEQYF
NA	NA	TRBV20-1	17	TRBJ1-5	TGCAAAGCTGGTGGTGTATTGTGGGGGGGCCCCATGGAGCCCCAGCATTTT	CKAGGVLWGGPMEPQHF
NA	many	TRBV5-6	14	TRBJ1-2	TGTGCCAGCAGCGCTTGGTGGACAGCGTATGGCTACACCTTC	CASSAWWTAYGYTF
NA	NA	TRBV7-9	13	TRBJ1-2	TGTGCCAGCAGGGAGGTATCTAACTATGGCTACACCTTC	CASREVSNYGYTF
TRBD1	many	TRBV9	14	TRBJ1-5	TGTGCCAGCAGCGGATACGGGACAGATCAGCCCCAGCATTTT	CASSGYGTDQPQHF
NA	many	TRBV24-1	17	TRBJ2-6	TGTGCCACCAGTGACCCCACCGGTGTCGGTGGGGCCAACGTCCTGACTTTC	CATSDPTGVGGANVLTF
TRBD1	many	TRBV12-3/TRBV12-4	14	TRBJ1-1	TGTGCCAGCAGTTCTTCTTACAGGGGCGCTGAAGCTTTCTTT	CASSSSYRGAEAFF
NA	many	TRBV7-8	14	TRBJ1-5	TGTGCCAGCAGCTTAGTAGAGGGGGATCAGCCCCAGCATTTT	CASSLVEGDQPQHF
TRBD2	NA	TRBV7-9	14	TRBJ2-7	TGTGCCAGCAGCTTGAAACTAGCGGGATACGAGCAGTACTTC	CASSLKLAGYEQYF
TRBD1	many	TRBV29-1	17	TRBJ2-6	TGCAGCGTCGAAGACTGGGACAGGGGGACTGGGGCCAACGTCCTGACTTTC	CSVEDWDRGTGANVLTF
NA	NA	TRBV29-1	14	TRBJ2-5	TGCAGCGTTGAACTTAGGGCTCGTCAAGAGACCCAGTACTTC	CSVELRARQETQYF
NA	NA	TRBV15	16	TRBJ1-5	TGTGCCACCAGCAGAGATACAGGGCTTAGCAATCAGCCCCAGCATTTT	CATSRDTGLSNQPQHF
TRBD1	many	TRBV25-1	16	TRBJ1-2	TGTGCCAGCAGCGTCGGACAGGGAGAATGGTTGGATGGCTACACCTTC	CASSVGQGEWLDGYTF
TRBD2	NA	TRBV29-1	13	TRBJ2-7	TGCAGCGAGGGACTAGCGTTCCCCTACGAGCAGTACTTC	CSEGLAFPYEQYF
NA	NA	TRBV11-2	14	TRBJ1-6	TGTGCCAGCAGCTCATCTAACAGTAATTCACCCCTCCACTTT	CASSSSNSNSPLHF
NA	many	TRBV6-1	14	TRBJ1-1	TGTGCCAGCAGTGAAAAAGGCTCGAACACTGAAGCTTTCTTT	CASSEKGSNTEAFF
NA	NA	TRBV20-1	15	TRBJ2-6	TGCAGTGCTAGAGATGGGAGCTCTGGGGCCAACGTCCTGACTTTC	CSARDGSSGANVLTF
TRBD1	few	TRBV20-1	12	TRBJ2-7	TGCAGTGCTAGAGGGGGGACAGACGAGCAGTACTTC	CSARGGTDEQYF
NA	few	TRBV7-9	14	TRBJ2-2	TGTGCCATTAGGGGACTCCAAGCCACCGGGGAGCTGTTTTTT	CAIRGLQATGELFF
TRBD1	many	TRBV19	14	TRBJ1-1	TGTGCCAGTAGGAAGGGACAGCCGAACACTGAAGCTTTCTTT	CASRKGQPNTEAFF
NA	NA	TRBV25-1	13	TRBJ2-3	TGTGCCGGCGGCGGGGCACAGGGAGGGGTGCAGTATTTT	CAGGGAQGGVQYF
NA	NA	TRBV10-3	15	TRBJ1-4	TGTGCCATCAGAGGGACTAGCCCATACAATGAAAAACTGTTTTTT	CAIRGTSPYNEKLFF
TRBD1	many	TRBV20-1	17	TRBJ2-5	TGCAGTGCCCAGTCGGACCGGGACAGAGAATTCCAAGAGACCCAGTACTTC	CSAQSDRDREFQETQYF
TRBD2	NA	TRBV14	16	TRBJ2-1	TGTGCCAGCAGCCAAGGGGCTAGCGGGATGAAGAATGAGCAGTTCTTC	CASSQGASGMKNEQFF
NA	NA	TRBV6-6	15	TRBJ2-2	TGTGCCAGCAGTGAGGGACTGGATAACACCGGGGAGCCGTTTTTT	CASSEGLDNTGEPFF
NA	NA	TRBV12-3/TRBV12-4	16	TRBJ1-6	TGTGCCAGCACTTTCTTCCCACAGGGCAATAATTCACCCCTCCACTTT	CASTFFPQGNNSPLHF
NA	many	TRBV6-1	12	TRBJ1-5	TGTGCCAGCAAGTGGGGGAGTCAGCCCCAGCATTTT	CASKWGSQPQHF
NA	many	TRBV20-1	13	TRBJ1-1	TGCAGTGCTAGTCCACAGGGAAGGACTGAAGCTTTCTTT	CSASPQGRTEAFF
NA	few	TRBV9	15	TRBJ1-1	TGTGCCAGCAGCGTAGAGCCGGGATTGAACACTGAAGCTTTCTTT	CASSVEPGLNTEAFF
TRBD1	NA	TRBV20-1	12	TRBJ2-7	TGCAGTGCTAGGACAGGGGGCTTCGAGCAGTACTTC	CSARTGGFEQYF
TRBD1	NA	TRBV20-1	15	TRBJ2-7	TGCAGTGCTAGAGATGGGGGACAGGTGGACTACGAGCAGTACTTC	CSARDGGQVDYEQYF
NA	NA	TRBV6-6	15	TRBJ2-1	TGTGCCATCAACGGGGGCGGGAGTACCACCAATGAGCAGTTCTTC	CAINGGGSTTNEQFF
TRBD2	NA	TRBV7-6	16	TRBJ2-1	TGTGCCAGCAGCCCCCGTAACGGGAGGGCGGGGAATGAGCAGTTCTTC	CASSPRNGRAGNEQFF
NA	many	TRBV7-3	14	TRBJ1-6	TGTGCCAGCAGCTTAAACGGTTTTAATTCACCCCTCCACTTT	CASSLNGFNSPLHF